This T cell receptor beta chain was obtained from a study of cytomegalovirus exposure and HLA in healthy donors. In the PCR, 60 Vbeta and 13 Jbeta primers were used. Some clones are missing from TCRdb's copy, which holds only in-frame ones; the method was immunoSEQ multiplex PCR. The profile shows around 130,000 clones, around 80% of them singletons. CDR3 size: 14 residues. The V and J ends lost 3 bases and 3 bases respectively, with 12 bases between them. Germline lookup yields CDR1 SGHDT and CDR2 YYEEEE. V is TRBV5-6 and J is TRBJ2-5; tentative D call: TRBD2 (7 bases). This TCR derives from a woman between 35 and 50 years old in good health and CMV-seronegative. What was sequenced was PBMCs. CDR3 sequence reads: CASSSKGGEETQYF. In DNA, the CDR3 is TGTGCCAGCAGCTCGAAGGGGGGGGAAGAGACCCAGTACTTC.